Included here is one T cell receptor beta chain sequence, with context. Its matching antigen is unknown. The assay ran at deep level. Measured with immunoSEQ multiplex PCR; TCRdb has only the in-frame clones, and not every one. The sample includes around 510,000 clones, around 96% seen only once; the top ten take 0.05% to 0.07%. The data were taken from a study of shared clonotypes between healthy human individuals. Study-wide context: CD8 memory received one plate per donor, CD8 naive two, CD4 memory three and CD4 naive three. The study's findings and limits: The genetic and exposure-history diversity represented was limited by few donors.

With 5 bases removed from V and 4 bases from J, the gap between germline ends came to 21 bases. Germline V gene data show CDR1 as MGHRA and CDR2 as YSYEKL. CDR3 length equals 17 residues. The sequenced material came from naive CD4+ T cells sorted from blood. Subset described: CD45RA+ positively selected. V is TRBV4-1 and J is TRBJ1-5; possibly TRBD1 for D (5 bases). The receptor comes from a woman aged 25 to 39 in good health. CDR3 in DNA: TGCGCCAGCAGCTCAGAGGTGCAGGGAGGTCCTAATCAGCCCCAGCATTTT. Protein sequence: CASSSEVQGGPNQPQHF.